This T cell receptor beta chain appears in the sequencing data of a study of beta chain features in type 1 diabetes. Reverse transcribing all isolated RNA meant expressed TCRB transcripts were sequenced. Method: immunoSEQ multiplex PCR; TCRdb's copy keeps in-frame clones and lacks some. The table records roughly 60,000 clones, roughly 60% of them present only once. The V segment lost 1 base and the J segment 7 bases; nucleotides outside the gene matches: 7. Germline V gene lookup returns CDR1 SGHTA and CDR2 FQGNSA. CDR3 length: 16 residues. This clonotype originated in a young woman in good health. The V gene is TRBV7-2, the J gene TRBJ2-3; 11 bases line up with TRBD2. The sequenced sample consisted of Tregs from blood. DNA for the CDR3: TGTGCCAGCAGCTTAGGGTTAGCGGGAGGGTTGAATACGCAGTATTTT. Protein: CASSLGLAGGLNTQYF.